This TCR beta chain was obtained from a study of CD8 T cell repertoires and HIV-1 epitope variants (dated by TCRdb to about 2020). About the investigation overall: T cells were stimulated in separate culture wells with each of twenty-five peptides representing autologous and known Gag and Nef epitope variants. The epitopes tested were three Gag epitope families plus Nef HW9 and YT9. Using the EasySep Human T Cell Enrichment Kit, T cells were enriched and then co-cultured with an equal number of autologous T cell-negative cells acting as antigen-presenting cells. Running each culture condition in triplicate, except for one peptide done in duplicate, gave a total of approximately 90 T cell cultures. Cultures ran for around 10 days in IMDM with gentamicin, with half-media changes on days 3 and 7 adding IL-2, IL-7 and IL-15. The control conditions were a CMV, EBV and flu peptide pool, the Ebola AY9 epitope as a negative control, and a well with no peptide. An aliquot of 1M T cells was saved as an uncultured baseline condition, separate from the 80 to 95 T cell cultures. What the study reported, not specific to this receptor: Roughly 5 clonotypes recognized the Nef KF9 family and one clonotype recognized the HW9 family, while no responses were seen to the TAALDMSHF plasma variant. Of the nine antigen-specific TCR beta clonotypes identified, six appeared cross-reactive for autologous or known escape epitope variants. The assay could identify only TCR beta chains and pointed to proliferation in response to antigen, not to T cell function or cytokine profile.

Sequencing of TCR beta CDR3 regions was performed at survey depth on the immunoSEQ platform. The QIAamp DNA micro kit was used to extract genomic DNA from every cultured and uncultured CD8+ T cell population. In the source study's methods: Any sample with under 5,000 productive reads was excluded, and this exclusion removed about 6.5% of the roughly 75 cultures stimulated with HIV peptides. Sequences were trimmed to CDR3 by a MANAFEST web app, and nonproductive sequences, CDR3s under 5 amino acids, and sequences not starting with C or ending with F/W were removed. To count as antigen-specific, a clonotype had to be expanded in at least 2 of 3 replicates compared with the no-peptide control at FDR 0.01, and only within one epitope family. A frequency at least fivefold higher than in wells stimulated with peptides from other epitope families was additionally required for specific clonotypes. TCRdb carries this immuneACCESS record with in-frame sequences only. Its versions omit some clonotypes, under half of them owing to an unresolved V gene in the studies checked, with the rest unexplained. V, J and clone size are those of that table, while D and trimming were read from the DNA. The table for this sample lists roughly 5,200 clones; approximately 65% of them were counted only once. In total, the top ten clones hold 40% to 45% of the sample.

Taken from the germline V gene (reference sequence), the CDR1 and CDR2 loops are SEHNR and FQNEAQ. V gives up 2 bases and J gives up 8 bases, and the segment between their germline ends measures 10 bases. Reading from cysteine to phenylalanine, the CDR3 counts 13 amino acids. Only CDR3 DNA is held: 39 bases, read in frame from base 1. The EasySep Human CD8+ T Cell Enrichment Kit was used on day 10 to isolate CD8+ T cells from every culture. A word on this clone: Its antigen is still unknown. There are no base qualities to consult, and no much larger clone falls within one base.

The TCR was taken from a male donor with HIV. Specimen: cultured CD8+ T cells derived from PBMCs. The chain was built from TRBV7-9 and TRBJ2-1; confidence is insufficient to name the D gene. Read as DNA, the sequence is TGTGCCAGCAGCTTATCGATAGCTGATGAGCAGTTCTTC. The encoded protein is CASSLSIADEQFF. The reference TRBV7-9 and TRBJ2-1 proteins fill in what lies around the CDR3, so the full variable domain reads DTGVSQNPRHKITKRGQNVTFRCDPISEHNRLYWYRQTLGQGPEFLTYFQNEAQLEKSRLLSDRFSAERPKGSFSTLEIQRTEQGDSAMYLCASSLSIADEQFFGPGTRLTVL.